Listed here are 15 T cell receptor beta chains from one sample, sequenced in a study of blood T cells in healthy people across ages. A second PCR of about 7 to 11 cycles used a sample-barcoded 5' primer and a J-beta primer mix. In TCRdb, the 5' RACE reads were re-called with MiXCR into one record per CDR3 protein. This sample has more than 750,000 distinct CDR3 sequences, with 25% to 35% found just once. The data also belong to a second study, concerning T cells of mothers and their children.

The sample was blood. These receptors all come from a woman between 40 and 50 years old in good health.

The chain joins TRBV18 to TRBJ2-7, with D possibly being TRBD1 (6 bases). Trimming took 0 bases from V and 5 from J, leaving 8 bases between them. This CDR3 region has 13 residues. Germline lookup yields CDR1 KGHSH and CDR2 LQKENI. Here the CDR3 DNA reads TGTGCCAGCTCACCACCGTGGGGGCACGAGCAGTACTTC. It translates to CASSPPWGHEQYF. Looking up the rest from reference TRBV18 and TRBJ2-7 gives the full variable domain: NAGVMQNPRHLVRRRGQEARLRCSPMKGHSHVYWYRQLPEEGLKFMVYLQKENIIDESGMPKERFSAEFPKEGPSILRIQQVVRGDSAAYFCASSPPWGHEQYFGPGTRLTVT.

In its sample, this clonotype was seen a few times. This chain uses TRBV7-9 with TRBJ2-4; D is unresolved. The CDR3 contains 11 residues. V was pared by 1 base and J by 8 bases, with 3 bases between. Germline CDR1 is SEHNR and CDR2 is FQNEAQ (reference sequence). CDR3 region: CASSLVDIQYF. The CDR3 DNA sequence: TGTGCCAGCAGCTTAGTGGACATTCAGTACTTC.

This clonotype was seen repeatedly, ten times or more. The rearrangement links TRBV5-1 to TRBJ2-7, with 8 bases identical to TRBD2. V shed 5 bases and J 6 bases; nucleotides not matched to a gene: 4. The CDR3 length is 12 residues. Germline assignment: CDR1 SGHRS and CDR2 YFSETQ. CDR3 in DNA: TGCGCCAGCAGAGGAAGCGGGAGCGAGCAGTACTTC. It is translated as CASRGSGSEQYF.

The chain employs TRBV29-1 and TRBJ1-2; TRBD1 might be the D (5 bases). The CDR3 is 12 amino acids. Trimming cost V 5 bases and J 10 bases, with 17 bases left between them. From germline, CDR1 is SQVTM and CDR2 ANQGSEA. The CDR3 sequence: CSVFLQGGDYTF. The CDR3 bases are TGCAGCGTTTTTCTCCAGGGTGGGGACTACACCTTC.

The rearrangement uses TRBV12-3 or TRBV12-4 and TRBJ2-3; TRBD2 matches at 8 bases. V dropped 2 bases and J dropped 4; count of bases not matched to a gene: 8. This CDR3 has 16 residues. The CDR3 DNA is TGTGCCAGCAGTTTAACTAGCGGAGTGTCGGCAGATACGCAGTATTTT. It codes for CASSLTSGVSADTQYF.

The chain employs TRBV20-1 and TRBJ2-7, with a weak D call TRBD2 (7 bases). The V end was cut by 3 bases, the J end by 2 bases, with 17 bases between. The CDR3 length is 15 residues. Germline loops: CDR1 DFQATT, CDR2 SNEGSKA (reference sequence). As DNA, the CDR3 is TGCAGTGCTAGTAATGAGGGGAGGGGGGCCTACGAGCAGTACTTC. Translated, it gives CSASNEGRGAYEQYF.

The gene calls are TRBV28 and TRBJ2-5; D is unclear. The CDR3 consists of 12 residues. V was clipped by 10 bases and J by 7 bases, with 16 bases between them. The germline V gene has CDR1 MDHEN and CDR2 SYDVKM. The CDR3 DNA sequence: TGTGCCACCAAACAGACCGAAGCGACCCAGTACTTC. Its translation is CATKQTEATQYF. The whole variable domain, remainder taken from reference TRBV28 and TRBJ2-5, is DVKVTQSSRYLVKRTGEKVFLECVQDMDHENMFWYRQDPGLGLRLIYFSYDVKMKEKGDIPEGYSVSREKKERFSLILESASTNQTSMYLCATKQTEATQYFGPGTRLLVL.

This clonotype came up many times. CDR3 in DNA: TGTGCCAGCAGCCAAGATCAAACTTTTCAGGGGATCTACGAGCAGTACTTC. It encodes CASSQDQTFQGIYEQYF. The chain is built from TRBV4-2 and TRBJ2-7; D perhaps matches TRBD1 (6 bases). Germline V gene data show CDR1 as LGHNA and CDR2 as YNFKEQ. Trimming stripped 0 bases from V and 3 bases from J, with 18 bases between. This CDR3 spans 17 amino acids.

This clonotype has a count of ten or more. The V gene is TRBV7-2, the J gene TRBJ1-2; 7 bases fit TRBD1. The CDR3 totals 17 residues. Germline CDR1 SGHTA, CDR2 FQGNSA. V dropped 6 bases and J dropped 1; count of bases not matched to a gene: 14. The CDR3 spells CASRTQGGDELNYGYTF. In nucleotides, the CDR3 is TGTGCCAGCAGGACCCAGGGGGGCGATGAACTTAACTATGGCTACACCTTC.

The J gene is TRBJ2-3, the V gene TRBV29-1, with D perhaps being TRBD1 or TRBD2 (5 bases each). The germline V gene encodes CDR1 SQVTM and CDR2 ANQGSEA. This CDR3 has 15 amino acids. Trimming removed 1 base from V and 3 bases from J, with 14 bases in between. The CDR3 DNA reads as TGCAGCGTTGAAGGAGGGGCAGGGATTACAGATACGCAGTATTTT. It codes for CSVEGGAGITDTQYF.

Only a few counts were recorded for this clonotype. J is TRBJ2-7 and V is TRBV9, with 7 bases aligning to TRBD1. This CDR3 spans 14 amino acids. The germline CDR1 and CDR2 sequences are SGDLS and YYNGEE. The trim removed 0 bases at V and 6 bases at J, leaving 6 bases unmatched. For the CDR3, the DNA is TGTGCCAGCAGCGTAGGCGAGGGGGCCTCCGAGCAGTACTTC. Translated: CASSVGEGASEQYF.

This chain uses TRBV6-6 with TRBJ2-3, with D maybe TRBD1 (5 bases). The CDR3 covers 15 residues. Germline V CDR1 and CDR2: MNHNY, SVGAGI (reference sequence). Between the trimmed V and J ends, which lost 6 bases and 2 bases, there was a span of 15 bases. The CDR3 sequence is CASSHLRGPTDTQYF. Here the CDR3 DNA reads TGTGCCAGCAGCCACCTAAGGGGCCCCACAGATACGCAGTATTTT.

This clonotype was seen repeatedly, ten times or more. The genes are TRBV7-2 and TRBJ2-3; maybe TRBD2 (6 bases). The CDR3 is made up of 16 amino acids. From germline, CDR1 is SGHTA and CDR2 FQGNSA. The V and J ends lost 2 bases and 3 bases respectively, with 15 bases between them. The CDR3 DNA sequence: TGTGCCAGCAGCTTAAATGGGGTTGGGAGGACAGATACGCAGTATTTT. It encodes CASSLNGVGRTDTQYF.

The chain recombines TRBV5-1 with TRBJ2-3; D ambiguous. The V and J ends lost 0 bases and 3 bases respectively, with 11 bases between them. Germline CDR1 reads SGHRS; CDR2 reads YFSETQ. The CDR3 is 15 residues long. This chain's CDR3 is CASSLERIETDTQYF. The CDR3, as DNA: TGCGCCAGCAGCTTGGAACGGATTGAAACAGATACGCAGTATTTT.

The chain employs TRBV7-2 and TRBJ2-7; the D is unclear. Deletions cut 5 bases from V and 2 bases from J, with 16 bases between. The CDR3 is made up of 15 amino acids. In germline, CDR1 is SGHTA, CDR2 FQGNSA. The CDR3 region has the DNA TGTGCCAGCAGCCCGGACCGCGGAAAACCCTACGAGCAGTACTTC. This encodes CASSPDRGKPYEQYF.